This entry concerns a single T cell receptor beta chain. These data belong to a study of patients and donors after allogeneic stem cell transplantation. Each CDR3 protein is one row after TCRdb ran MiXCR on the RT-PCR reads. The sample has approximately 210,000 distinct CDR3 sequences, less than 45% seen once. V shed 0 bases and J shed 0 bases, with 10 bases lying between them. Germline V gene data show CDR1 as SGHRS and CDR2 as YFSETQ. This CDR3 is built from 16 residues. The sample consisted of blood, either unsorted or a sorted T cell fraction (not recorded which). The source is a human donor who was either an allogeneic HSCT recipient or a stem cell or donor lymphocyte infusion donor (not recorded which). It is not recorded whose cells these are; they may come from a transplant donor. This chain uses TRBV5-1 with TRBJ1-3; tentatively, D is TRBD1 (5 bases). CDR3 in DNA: TGCGCCAGCAGCTTGGGACAGTCATACTCTGGAAACACCATATATTTT. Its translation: CASSLGQSYSGNTIYF. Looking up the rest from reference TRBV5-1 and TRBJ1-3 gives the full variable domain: KAGVTQTPRYLIKTRGQQVTLSCSPISGHRSVSWYQQTPGQGLQFLFEYFSETQRNKGNFPGRFSGRQFSNSRSEMNVSTLELGDSALYLCASSLGQSYSGNTIYFGEGSWLTVV.